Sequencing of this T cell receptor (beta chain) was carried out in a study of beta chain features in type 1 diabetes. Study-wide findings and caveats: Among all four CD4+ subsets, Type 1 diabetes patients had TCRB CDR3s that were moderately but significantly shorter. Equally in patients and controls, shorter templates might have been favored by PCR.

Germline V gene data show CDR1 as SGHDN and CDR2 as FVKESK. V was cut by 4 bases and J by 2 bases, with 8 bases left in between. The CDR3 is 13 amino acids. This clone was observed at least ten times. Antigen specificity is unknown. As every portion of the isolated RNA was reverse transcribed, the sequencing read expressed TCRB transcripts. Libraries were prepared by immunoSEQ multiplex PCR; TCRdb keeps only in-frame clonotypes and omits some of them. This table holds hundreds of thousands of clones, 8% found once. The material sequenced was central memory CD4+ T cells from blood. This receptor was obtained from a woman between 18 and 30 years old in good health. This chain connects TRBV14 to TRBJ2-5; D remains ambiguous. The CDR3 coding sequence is TGTGCCAGCAGCCGTGGCAGGCAAGAGACCCAGTACTTC. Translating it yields CASSRGRQETQYF.